Listed below are T cell receptor beta chains from one sample, sequenced in a study of cytomegalovirus exposure and HLA in healthy donors. Assay: immunoSEQ multiplex PCR; the TCRdb copy retains only in-frame clones and omits some. This table holds tens of thousands of clones, approximately 95% found once. The sample was PBMCs. All receptors derive from a woman aged 30 to 39 in good health and CMV-seropositive. Both conserved end residues are part of each CDR3. D genes are given only for firm matches. Only some rows state a clone size, as once, few, many or a class for expanded clones.

j_gene | d_gene | abundance | v_gene | CDR3nt | CDR3aa
TRBJ2-5 | . | . | TRBV29-1 | TGCAGCGTTGACGGCCAGTACTTC | CSVDGQYF
TRBJ2-1 | TRBD2 | . | TRBV5-1 | TGCGCCAGCAGAACCCACTTTCCGGGACTAGCGGGGGACTACAATGAGCAGTTCTTC | CASRTHFPGLAGDYNEQFF
TRBJ2-7 | . | . | TRBV6-6 | TGTGCCAGCAGTTACCCAAACTCAGGCAGGACCTACGAGCAGTACTTC | CASSYPNSGRTYEQYF
TRBJ1-1 | . | few | TRBV25-1 | TGTGCCAGCAGGGGGGGAGGGGGGCGCAGGGAGACTGAAGCTTTCTTT | CASRGGGGRRETEAFF
TRBJ1-5 | TRBD1 | . | TRBV19 | TGTGCCAGTAGTAGATCACGTACCGGGACAGGGGGTGCCTGGGGCAATCAGCCCCAGCATTTT | CASSRSRTGTGGAWGNQPQHF
TRBJ2-1 | TRBD1 | . | TRBV19 | TGTGCCAGTAGTATGGCGGGAATGGGTGGGGGACAGGGTTTTTACAATGAGCAGTTCTTC | CASSMAGMGGGQGFYNEQFF
TRBJ1-3 | . | . | TRBV5-7 | TGTGCCAGCAGCTTGGTGGGCAGCTACTCTGGAAACACCATATATTTT | CASSLVGSYSGNTIYF
TRBJ1-1 | . | . | TRBV19 | TGTGCCAGTAGTAGCGGATTGAACACTGAAGCTTTCTTT | CASSSGLNTEAFF
TRBJ2-2 | . | . | TRBV9 | TGTGCCAGCAGCTTGACAGGTAACACCGGGGAGCTGTTTTTT | CASSLTGNTGELFF
TRBJ2-7 | TRBD1 | once | TRBV7-3 | TGTGCCAGCAGCTTCAGGGGGCTTCGTGCCTACGAGCAGTACTTC | CASSFRGLRAYEQYF
TRBJ1-2 | . | few | TRBV30 | TGTGCCTGGAGTGTACTTCAGGGGCCCGGCGGTGGCTACACCTTC | CAWSVLQGPGGGYTF
TRBJ2-7 | . | . | TRBV6-5 | TGTGCCAGCACCGAACAGGGTCGGTTCGGAGAGCAGTACTTC | CASTEQGRFGEQYF
TRBJ2-1 | TRBD2 | once | TRBV7-9 | TGTGCCAGCAGCCCTAGCGGCTCCTACAATGAGCAGTTCTTC | CASSPSGSYNEQFF
TRBJ1-1 | TRBD1 | . | TRBV5-1 | TGCGCCAGCAGCCAGGACAGGGGTGCCACTGAAGCTTTCTTT | CASSQDRGATEAFF
TRBJ2-7 | . | . | TRBV6-5 | TGTGCCAGCAGTCCCACCTCTGGGACAAGTAAGCAGTACTTC | CASSPTSGTSKQYF
TRBJ2-1 | . | . | TRBV7-2 | TGTGCCAGCAGCCACGGACGCCAGGGCAATGAGCAGTTCTTC | CASSHGRQGNEQFF
TRBJ2-1 | . | . | TRBV11-3 | TGTGCCAGCAGCTCAGACTCGAGCTCCTACAATGAGCAGTTCTTC | CASSSDSSSYNEQFF
TRBJ2-2 | . | . | TRBV19 | TGTGCCAGTAGTATAGTTCGCCCCGATAGTCGGGCCGGGGAGCTGTTTTTT | CASSIVRPDSRAGELFF
TRBJ2-1 | . | . | TRBV2 | TGTGCCAGCACCGAGCAGTTGCGGGCCTACAATGAGCAGTTCTTC | CASTEQLRAYNEQFF
TRBJ2-5 | . | . | TRBV7-9 | TGTGCCAGCAGCTTAGCGGGAGGAGGAGAGACCCAGTACTTC | CASSLAGGGETQYF